The 26 T cell receptor beta chains presented below share a single source sample, sequenced in a study of blood T cell repertoires in COVID-19. Here immunoSEQ multiplex PCR was the method, and the copy in TCRdb shows in-frame clones only, minus some. The table lists about 310,000 clones, 75% to 90% of them singletons. The specimen was peripheral blood. The origin of the receptors is a man in his late teens or twenties with active or convalescent COVID-19.

The gene calls are TRBV28 and TRBJ2-3, with 8 bases aligning to TRBD2. The CDR3 is 15 amino acids. The V gene end was trimmed by 6 bases and the J gene end by 3 bases; junction bases not matched to a gene: 8. Germline V gene lookup returns CDR1 MDHEN and CDR2 SYDVKM. CDR3 amino acids: CASRNSGIGTDTQYF. For the CDR3, the DNA is TGTGCCAGCAGAAATAGCGGGATTGGGACAGATACGCAGTATTTT.

This clone is a singleton in its sample. The chain joins TRBV27 to TRBJ1-2; D unresolved. Germline lookup yields CDR1 MNHEY and CDR2 SMNVEV (reference sequence). The CDR3 runs to 15 residues. The ends were cut back, 2 bases at V and 1 base at J, with 11 bases in the middle. The DNA of the CDR3 is TGTGCCAGCAGTTTAGGGAGAGGTATTAACTATGGCTACACCTTC. This translates into CASSLGRGINYGYTF.

The rearrangement uses TRBV15 and TRBJ2-3; the D gene is possibly TRBD2 (5 bases). Germline lookup yields CDR1 LNHNV and CDR2 YYDKDF (reference sequence). Trimming removed 0 bases at V and 1 base at J, with 11 bases between. CDR3 size: 16 residues. The CDR3 DNA reads TGTGCCACCAGCAGAGACGAGGGATGGGGCACAGATACGCAGTATTTT. It translates to CATSRDEGWGTDTQYF.

The chain joins TRBV4-3 to TRBJ2-7; no reliable D call. The germline gives CDR1 LGHNA, CDR2 YSLEER. With 0 bases removed from V and 0 bases from J, the gap between germline ends came to 12 bases. The CDR3 runs to 16 residues. CDR3 loop: CASSQDPVSPSYEQYF. The CDR3 DNA is TGCGCCAGCAGCCAAGATCCAGTTTCGCCCTCCTACGAGCAGTACTTC.

The V and J genes are TRBV7-8 and TRBJ1-1; possible D gene TRBD1, 5 bases. CDR1 is SGHVS, CDR2 FQNEAQ, per germline. Between the trimmed V and J ends, which lost 5 bases and 2 bases, there was a span of 15 bases. The CDR3 spans 15 residues. The CDR3 DNA follows: TGTGCCAGCAGCCCTAACCCCAGGGCTAACACTGAAGCTTTCTTT. Translating it yields CASSPNPRANTEAFF.

This rearrangement joins TRBV6-5 to TRBJ2-3; D is uncertain. Looked up from germline, CDR1 is MNHEY and CDR2 is SVGAGI. The V and J ends lost 6 bases and 3 bases respectively, with 13 bases between them. The CDR3 length is 14 residues. The CDR3 reads CASRWSSRTDTQYF. The DNA for the CDR3 is TGTGCCAGCAGATGGAGCTCGAGGACAGATACGCAGTATTTT.

The V gene is TRBV11-3, the J gene TRBJ2-1, with 8 bases matching TRBD2. The CDR3 spans 16 residues. Trimming at V came to 0 bases and at J to 2 bases, leaving 3 bases not matched to a gene. The V gene's germline CDR1 is SGHNT and CDR2 YENEEA. CDR3: CASSLDNGRAYNEQFF. In DNA, the CDR3 is TGTGCCAGCAGCTTAGATAACGGGAGGGCCTACAATGAGCAGTTCTTC. Looking up the rest from reference TRBV11-3 and TRBJ2-1 gives the full variable domain: EAGVVQSPRYKIIEKKQPVAFWCNPISGHNTLYWYLQNLGQGPELLIRYENEEAVDDSQLPKDRFSAERLKGVDSTLKIQPAELGDSAVYLCASSLDNGRAYNEQFFGPGTRLTVL.

A single count supports this clone. The rearrangement joins TRBV4-1 to TRBJ1-5; D not resolved. Trimming stripped 4 bases from V and 9 bases from J, with 10 bases between. Germline V gene lookup returns CDR1 MGHRA and CDR2 YSYEKL. CDR3 length equals 12 residues. Here the CDR3 DNA reads TGCGCCAGCAGCCCTAGCCGGGGGCCCCAGCATTTT. As protein: CASSPSRGPQHF.

This clone was recorded only once. The chain combines TRBV5-1 with TRBJ2-6, with D perhaps matching TRBD1 (6 bases). Germline assignment: CDR1 SGHRS and CDR2 YFSETQ. This CDR3 spans 18 amino acids. Trimming stripped 3 bases from V and 0 bases from J, with 16 bases between. The chain's CDR3 is CASSSRWDISSGANVLTF. The CDR3 region has the DNA TGCGCCAGCAGCTCACGATGGGACATTTCCTCTGGGGCCAACGTCCTGACTTTC.

This rearrangement joins TRBV12-3 or TRBV12-4 to TRBJ2-7; weak D call: TRBD2 (6 bases). This CDR3 is built from 12 residues. Trimming pared 5 bases from V and 6 bases from J, leaving 11 bases between. The DNA of the CDR3 is TGTGCCAGCAGTGGGGGGTTTAGCGAGCAGTACTTC. Translating it yields CASSGGFSEQYF.

The gene calls are TRBV2 and TRBJ2-2; D is undetermined. The ends were cut back, 7 bases at V and 0 bases at J, with 6 bases in the middle. This CDR3 has 13 residues. Germline CDR1 SNHLY, CDR2 FYNNEI. CDR3 coding DNA: TGTGCCAGCAAGACTTCGAACACCGGGGAGCTGTTTTTT. Protein product: CASKTSNTGELFF. Variable domain in full (rest from reference TRBV2 and TRBJ2-2): EPEVTQTPSHQVTQMGQEVILRCVPISNHLYFYWYRQILGQKVEFLVSFYNNEISEKSEIFDDQFSVERPDGSNFTLKIRSTKLEDSAMYFCASKTSNTGELFFGEGSRLTVL.

J is TRBJ1-2 and V is TRBV4-1; D unclear. Germline CDR1 is MGHRA and CDR2 is YSYEKL. The CDR3 spans 18 residues. Trimming pared 1 base from V and 3 bases from J, leaving 21 bases between. The CDR3 is CASSQVVPAPTRDYGYTF. The CDR3 DNA is TGCGCCAGCAGCCAAGTTGTGCCGGCCCCGACTAGGGACTATGGCTACACCTTC.

The chain employs TRBV11-2 and TRBJ2-5; 9 bases are a match to TRBD1. Trimming at V came to 1 base and at J to 6 bases, leaving 9 bases not matched to a gene. Per the germline V gene, CDR1 is SGHAT and CDR2 is FQNNGV. The CDR3 has 16 residues. CDR3 residues: CASSLGGTGGGKTQYF. Written as DNA, the CDR3 is TGTGCCAGCAGCTTAGGAGGTACAGGGGGCGGGAAGACCCAGTACTTC. Filled out from reference TRBV11-2 and TRBJ2-5, the complete variable domain reads EAGVAQSPRYKIIEKRQSVAFWCNPISGHATLYWYQQILGQGPKLLIQFQNNGVVDDSQLPKDRFSAERLKGVDSTLKIQPAKLEDSAVYLCASSLGGTGGGKTQYFGPGTRLLVL.

The J gene is TRBJ2-7, the V gene TRBV19; 10 bases are shared with TRBD1. The CDR3 covers 14 residues. The V gene's germline CDR1 is LNHDA and CDR2 SQIVND (reference sequence). Trimming cost V 7 bases and J 3 bases; bases outside gene matches: 6. The CDR3 reads CASTSGTGDYEQYF. The CDR3 DNA follows: TGTGCCAGTACCTCCGGGACAGGGGACTACGAGCAGTACTTC.

V gene TRBV7-2 combines with J gene TRBJ1-1; no reliable D call. CDR3 length equals 15 residues. Looked up from germline, CDR1 is SGHTA and CDR2 is FQGNSA. The V end lost 3 bases, the J end lost 5 bases, and 16 bases lay between the germline ends. The CDR3 loop is CASSFPVGFGTEAFF. Written as DNA, the CDR3 is TGTGCCAGCAGCTTTCCAGTCGGGTTTGGGACTGAAGCTTTCTTT.

V and J are TRBV15 and TRBJ2-2, with a tentative D call TRBD2 (5 bases). V lost 0 bases and J lost 8, with 19 bases in between. This CDR3 spans 17 amino acids. Germline values: CDR1 LNHNV, CDR2 YYDKDF (reference sequence). The CDR3 DNA sequence: TGTGCCACCAGCAGAGATCCAGGCAGAGTAGTAGCGGGGGAGCTGTTTTTT. Its translation: CATSRDPGRVVAGELFF.

This chain joins TRBV7-6 and TRBJ1-4; TRBD1 matches at 9 bases. From germline, CDR1 is SGHVS and CDR2 FNYEAQ. This CDR3 region has 15 residues. V lost 4 bases to trimming and J lost 8 bases; unmatched junction nucleotides: 8. This CDR3 reads CASSWGTGRKEKLFF. DNA of the CDR3: TGTGCCAGCAGCTGGGGGACAGGGAGAAAGGAAAAACTGTTTTTT.

The chain couples TRBV18 to TRBJ2-7, with 7 bases lining up with TRBD1. CDR1 is KGHSH and CDR2 is LQKENI in the germline V gene. The CDR3 totals 15 residues. V lost 4 bases and J lost 2; bases outside the gene matches: 8. The CDR3 spells CASSQSRDRPYEQYF. CDR3 DNA: TGTGCCAGCTCACAAAGCCGGGACAGACCCTACGAGCAGTACTTC.

The chain links TRBV13 to TRBJ2-1, with 8 bases aligning to TRBD1. CDR3 length equals 15 residues. Germline loops: CDR1 PRHDT, CDR2 FYEKMQ (reference sequence). V was clipped by 2 bases and J by 8 bases; unmatched bases: 8. The chain's CDR3 is CASSLTGGGSDEQFF. CDR3 coding DNA: TGTGCCAGCAGCTTAACAGGGGGAGGTAGCGATGAGCAGTTCTTC.

The rearrangement uses TRBV27 and TRBJ1-1; D not certain. CDR3 length: 12 residues. Deletions cut 6 bases from V and 1 base from J, with 6 bases between. Germline V gives CDR1 MNHEY, CDR2 SMNVEV (reference sequence). The CDR3 region is CASSHSNTEAFF. The CDR3 nucleotides are TGTGCCAGCAGCCACTCGAACACTGAAGCTTTCTTT.

This clone was counted a few times. This sequence joins TRBV18 and TRBJ1-6, with D uncertain. Germline V gives CDR1 KGHSH, CDR2 LQKENI. The CDR3 runs 16 residues. V lost 1 base and J lost 5, with 12 bases in between. CDR3 region: CASSPRGPLDNSPLHF. Here the CDR3 DNA reads TGTGCCAGCTCACCACGAGGGCCCCTGGATAATTCACCCCTCCACTTT.

The V gene is TRBV28, the J gene TRBJ2-7, with D possibly matching TRBD1 (6 bases). The CDR3 has 13 amino acids. Germline V gives CDR1 MDHEN, CDR2 SYDVKM. V lost 7 bases to trimming and J lost 7 bases, with 17 bases between them. CDR3 nucleotides: TGTGCCAGCAATCCCGGGACACCATGGGAGCAGTACTTC. Protein product: CASNPGTPWEQYF.

This clone was seen only a few times. The chain recombines TRBV7-8 with TRBJ1-4; unclear D gene. The V end lost 3 bases, the J end lost 10 bases, and 6 bases lay between the germline ends. Germline CDR1 and CDR2: SGHVS and FQNEAQ. This CDR3 is 11 amino acids long. The CDR3 protein is CASSFSGKLFF. In DNA form, the CDR3 reads TGTGCCAGCAGCTTTAGCGGAAAACTGTTTTTT.

The chain links TRBV6-5 to TRBJ2-1, with 9 bases that match TRBD1. This CDR3 spans 15 amino acids. The germline CDR1 and CDR2 sequences are MNHEY and SVGAGI. V shed 7 bases, J shed 6 bases, and the junction held 10 bases outside the gene matches. CDR3 residues: CASMIQGAGRNEQFF. The CDR3 DNA reads as TGTGCCAGCATGATACAGGGGGCTGGACGCAATGAGCAGTTCTTC.

The chain uses TRBV5-1 and TRBJ2-2; D not resolved. Trimming stripped 0 bases from V and 0 bases from J, with 9 bases between. The CDR3 covers 16 residues. Germline assignment: CDR1 SGHRS and CDR2 YFSETQ. The CDR3 sequence is CASSLGRSANTGELFF. CDR3 sequence (DNA): TGCGCCAGCAGCTTGGGTAGGAGCGCGAACACCGGGGAGCTGTTTTTT.

The chain couples TRBV21-1 to TRBJ2-2; the table gives TRBD1 as D, unverified against the DNA. TRBV21-1 counts as a pseudogene. This CDR3 region has 16 residues. CDR3 protein: CASSFHRVKNTGELFF. As DNA, the CDR3 is TGTGCCAGCAGCTTTCACAGGGTGAAGAACACCGGGGAGCTGTTTTTT.